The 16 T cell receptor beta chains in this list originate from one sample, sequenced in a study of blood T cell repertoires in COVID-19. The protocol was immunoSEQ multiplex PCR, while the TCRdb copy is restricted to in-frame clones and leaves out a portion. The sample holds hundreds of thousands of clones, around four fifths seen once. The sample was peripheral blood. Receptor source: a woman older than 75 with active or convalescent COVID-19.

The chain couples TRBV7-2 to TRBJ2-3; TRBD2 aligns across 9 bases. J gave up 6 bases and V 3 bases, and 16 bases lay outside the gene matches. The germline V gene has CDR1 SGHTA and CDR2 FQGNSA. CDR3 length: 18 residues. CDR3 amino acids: CASSFPGRRGGGLDTQYF. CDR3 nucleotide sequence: TGTGCCAGCAGCTTCCCTGGTAGGCGGGGGGGCGGCCTGGATACGCAGTATTTT.

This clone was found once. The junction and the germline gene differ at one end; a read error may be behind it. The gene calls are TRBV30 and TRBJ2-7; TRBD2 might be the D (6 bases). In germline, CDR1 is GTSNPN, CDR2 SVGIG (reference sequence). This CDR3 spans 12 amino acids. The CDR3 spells CAWSEGTPLRHF. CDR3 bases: TGTGCCTGGAGTGAGGGGACTCCTCTCAGGCACTTC.

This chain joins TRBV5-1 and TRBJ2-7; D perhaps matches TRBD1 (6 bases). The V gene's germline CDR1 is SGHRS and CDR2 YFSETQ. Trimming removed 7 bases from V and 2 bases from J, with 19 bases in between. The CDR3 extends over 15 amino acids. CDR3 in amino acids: CASAKGGPRAYEQYF. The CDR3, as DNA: TGCGCCAGCGCAAAAGGGGGACCCCGAGCCTACGAGCAGTACTTC.

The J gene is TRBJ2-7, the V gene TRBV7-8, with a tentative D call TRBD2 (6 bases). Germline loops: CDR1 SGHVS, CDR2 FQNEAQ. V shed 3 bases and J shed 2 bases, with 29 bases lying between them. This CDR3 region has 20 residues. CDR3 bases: TGTGCCAGCAGCTTGCTTCCCGGACAACGATCCGGGAGCCGTCCCTACGAGCAGTACTTC. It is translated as CASSLLPGQRSGSRPYEQYF. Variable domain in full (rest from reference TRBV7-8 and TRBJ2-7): GAGVSQSPRYKVAKRGQDVALRCDPISGHVSLFWYQQALGQGPEFLTYFQNEAQLDKSGLPSDRFFAERPEGSVSTLKIQRTQQEDSAVYLCASSLLPGQRSGSRPYEQYFGPGTRLTVT.

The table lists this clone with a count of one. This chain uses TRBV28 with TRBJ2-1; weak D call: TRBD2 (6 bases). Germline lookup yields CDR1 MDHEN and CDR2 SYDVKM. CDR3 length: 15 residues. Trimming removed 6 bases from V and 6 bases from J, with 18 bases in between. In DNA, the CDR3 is TGTGCCAGCAGCCCTACCGGGGGTTCGAGCAATGAGCAGTTCTTC. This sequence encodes CASSPTGGSSNEQFF. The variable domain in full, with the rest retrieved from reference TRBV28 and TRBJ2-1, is DVKVTQSSRYLVKRTGEKVFLECVQDMDHENMFWYRQDPGLGLRLIYFSYDVKMKEKGDIPEGYSVSREKKERFSLILESASTNQTSMYLCASSPTGGSSNEQFFGPGTRLTVL.

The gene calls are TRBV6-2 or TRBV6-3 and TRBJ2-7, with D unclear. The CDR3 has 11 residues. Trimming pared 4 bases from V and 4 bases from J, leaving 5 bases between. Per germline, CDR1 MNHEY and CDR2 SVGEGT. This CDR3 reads CASSSRYEQYF. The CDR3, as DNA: TGTGCCAGCAGTTCCAGATACGAGCAGTACTTC.

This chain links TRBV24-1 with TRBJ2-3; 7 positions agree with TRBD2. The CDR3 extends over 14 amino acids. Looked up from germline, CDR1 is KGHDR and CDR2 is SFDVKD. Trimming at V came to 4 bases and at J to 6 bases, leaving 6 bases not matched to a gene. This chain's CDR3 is CATSEGGSTDTQYF. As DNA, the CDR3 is TGTGCCACCAGTGAAGGCGGGAGTACTGATACGCAGTATTTT.

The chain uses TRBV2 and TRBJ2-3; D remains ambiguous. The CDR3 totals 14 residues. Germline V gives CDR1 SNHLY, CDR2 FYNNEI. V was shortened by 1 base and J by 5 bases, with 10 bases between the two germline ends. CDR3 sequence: CASSEVTFQDTQYF. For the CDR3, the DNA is TGTGCCAGCAGTGAAGTAACATTCCAAGATACGCAGTATTTT.

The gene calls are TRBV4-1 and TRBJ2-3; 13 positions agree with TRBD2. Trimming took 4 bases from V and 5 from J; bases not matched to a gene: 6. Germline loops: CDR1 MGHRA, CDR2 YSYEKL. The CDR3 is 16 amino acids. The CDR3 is CASSRTSGGVGDTQYF. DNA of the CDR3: TGCGCCAGCAGCCGCACTAGCGGGGGGGTAGGAGATACGCAGTATTTT.

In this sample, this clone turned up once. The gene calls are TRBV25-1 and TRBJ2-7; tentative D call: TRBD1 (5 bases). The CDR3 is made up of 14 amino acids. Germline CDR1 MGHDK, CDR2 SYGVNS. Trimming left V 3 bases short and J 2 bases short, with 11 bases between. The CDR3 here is CASSDNRNPYEQYF. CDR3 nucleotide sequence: TGTGCCAGCAGTGATAACAGGAATCCCTACGAGCAGTACTTC.

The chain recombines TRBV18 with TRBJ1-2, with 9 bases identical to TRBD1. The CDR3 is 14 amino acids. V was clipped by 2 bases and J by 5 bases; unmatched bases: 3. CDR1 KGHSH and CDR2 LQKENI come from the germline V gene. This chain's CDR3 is CASSPKGQGYGYTF. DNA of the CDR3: TGTGCCAGCTCACCAAAAGGACAGGGGTATGGCTACACCTTC. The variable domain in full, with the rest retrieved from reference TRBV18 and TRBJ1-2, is NAGVMQNPRHLVRRRGQEARLRCSPMKGHSHVYWYRQLPEEGLKFMVYLQKENIIDESGMPKERFSAEFPKEGPSILRIQQVVRGDSAAYFCASSPKGQGYGYTFGSGTRLTVV.

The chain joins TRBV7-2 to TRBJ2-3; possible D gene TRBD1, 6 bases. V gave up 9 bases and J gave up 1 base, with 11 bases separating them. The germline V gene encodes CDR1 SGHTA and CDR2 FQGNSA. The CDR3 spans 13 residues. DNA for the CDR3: TGTGCCAGTACAAAGGGGGGCACAGATACGCAGTATTTT. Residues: CASTKGGTDTQYF.

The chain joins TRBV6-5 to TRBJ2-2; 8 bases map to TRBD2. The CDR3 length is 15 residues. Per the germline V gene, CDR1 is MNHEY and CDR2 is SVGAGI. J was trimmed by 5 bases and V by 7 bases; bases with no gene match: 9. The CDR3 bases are TGTGCCAGCATCGACGCGGGGGGCGTTACCGGGGAGCTGTTTTTT. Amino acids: CASIDAGGVTGELFF.

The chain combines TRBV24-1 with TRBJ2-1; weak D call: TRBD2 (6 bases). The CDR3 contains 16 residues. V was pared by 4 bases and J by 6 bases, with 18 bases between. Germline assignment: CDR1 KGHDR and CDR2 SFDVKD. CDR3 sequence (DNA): TGTGCCACCAGTGAGGGGGGATTCCCTAGGAGCAATGAGCAGTTCTTC. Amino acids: CATSEGGFPRSNEQFF.

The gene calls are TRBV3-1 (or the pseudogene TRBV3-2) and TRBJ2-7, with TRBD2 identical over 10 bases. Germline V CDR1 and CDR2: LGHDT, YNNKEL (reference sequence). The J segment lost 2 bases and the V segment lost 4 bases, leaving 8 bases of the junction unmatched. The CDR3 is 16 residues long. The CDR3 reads CASSLDPGTSAYEQYF. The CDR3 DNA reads TGTGCCAGCAGCCTTGATCCCGGGACTAGCGCCTACGAGCAGTACTTC.

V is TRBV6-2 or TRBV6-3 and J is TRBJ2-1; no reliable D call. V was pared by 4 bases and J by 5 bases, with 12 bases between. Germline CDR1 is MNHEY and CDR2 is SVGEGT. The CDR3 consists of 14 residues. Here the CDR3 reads CASSSSSPDNEQFF. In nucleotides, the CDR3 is TGTGCCAGCAGTTCCAGTTCGCCCGACAATGAGCAGTTCTTC.